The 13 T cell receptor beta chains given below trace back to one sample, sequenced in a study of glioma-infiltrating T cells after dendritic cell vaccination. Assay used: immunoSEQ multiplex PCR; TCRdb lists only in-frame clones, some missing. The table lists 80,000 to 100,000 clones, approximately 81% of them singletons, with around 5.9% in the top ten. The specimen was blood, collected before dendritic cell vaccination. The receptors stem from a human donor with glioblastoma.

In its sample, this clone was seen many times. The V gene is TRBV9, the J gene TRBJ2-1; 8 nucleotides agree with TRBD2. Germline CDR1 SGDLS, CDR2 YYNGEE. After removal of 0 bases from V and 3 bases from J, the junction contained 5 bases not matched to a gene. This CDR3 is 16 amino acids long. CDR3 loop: CASSVDPGLVYNEQFF. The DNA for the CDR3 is TGTGCCAGCAGCGTAGACCCGGGACTAGTCTACAATGAGCAGTTCTTC.

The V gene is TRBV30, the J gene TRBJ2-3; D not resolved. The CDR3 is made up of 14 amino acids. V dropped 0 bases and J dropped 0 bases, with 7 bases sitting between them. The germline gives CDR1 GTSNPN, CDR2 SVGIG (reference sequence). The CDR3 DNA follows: TGTGCCTGGAGTGTAGCCGGGAGCACAGATACGCAGTATTTT. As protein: CAWSVAGSTDTQYF.

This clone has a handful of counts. This CDR3 reads CASSEGRGSTQPQHF. The CDR3 region has the DNA TGTGCCAGCAGTGAAGGGCGGGGGAGCACCCAGCCCCAGCATTTT. The V and J genes are TRBV2 and TRBJ1-5; D is perhaps TRBD1 (5 bases). The CDR3 is 15 amino acids. Trimming took off 1 base at V and 7 bases at J, with 14 bases between the two ends. Germline CDR1 is SNHLY and CDR2 is FYNNEI. The whole variable domain, remainder taken from reference TRBV2 and TRBJ1-5, is EPEVTQTPSHQVTQMGQEVILRCVPISNHLYFYWYRQILGQKVEFLVSFYNNEISEKSEIFDDQFSVERPDGSNFTLKIRSTKLEDSAMYFCASSEGRGSTQPQHFGDGTRLSIL.

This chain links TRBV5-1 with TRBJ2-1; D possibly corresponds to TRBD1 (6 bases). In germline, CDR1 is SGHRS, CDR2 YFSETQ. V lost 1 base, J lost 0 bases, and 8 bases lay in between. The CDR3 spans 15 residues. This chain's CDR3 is CASSLQGSSYNEQFF. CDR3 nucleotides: TGCGCCAGCAGCTTGCAGGGGAGCTCCTACAATGAGCAGTTCTTC.

This CDR3 reads CSADQTGQGGGYTF. Here the CDR3 DNA reads TGCAGCGCTGACCAGACGGGACAGGGTGGTGGCTACACCTTC. This chain connects TRBV29-1 to TRBJ1-2; 9 bases are a match to TRBD1. This CDR3 comprises 14 residues. Germline V lookup: CDR1 SQVTM, CDR2 ANQGSEA. The V gene end was trimmed by 7 bases and the J gene end by 7 bases; junction bases not matched to a gene: 13.

The CDR3: CASSRFLGGASLNEKLFF. CDR3 in DNA: TGTGCCAGCAGCCGATTTTTGGGGGGGGCTTCTCTTAATGAAAAACTGTTTTTT. The genes are TRBV9 and TRBJ1-4; possible D gene TRBD1, 6 bases. The CDR3 extends over 18 amino acids. V shed 4 bases and J shed 4 bases, with 23 bases lying between them. Per the germline V gene, CDR1 is SGDLS and CDR2 is YYNGEE.

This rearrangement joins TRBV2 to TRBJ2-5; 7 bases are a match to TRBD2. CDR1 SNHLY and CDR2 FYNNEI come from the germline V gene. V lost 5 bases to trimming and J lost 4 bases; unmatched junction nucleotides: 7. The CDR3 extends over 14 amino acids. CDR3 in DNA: TGTGCCAGCAGTCAGGTCTGGGGGGGAGAGACCCAGTACTTC. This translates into CASSQVWGGETQYF.

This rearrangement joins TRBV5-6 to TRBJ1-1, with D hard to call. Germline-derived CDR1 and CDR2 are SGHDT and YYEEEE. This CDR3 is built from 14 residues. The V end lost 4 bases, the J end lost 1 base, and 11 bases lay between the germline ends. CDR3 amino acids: CASSPGGRNTEAFF. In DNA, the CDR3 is TGTGCCAGCAGCCCTGGAGGACGGAACACTGAAGCTTTCTTT.

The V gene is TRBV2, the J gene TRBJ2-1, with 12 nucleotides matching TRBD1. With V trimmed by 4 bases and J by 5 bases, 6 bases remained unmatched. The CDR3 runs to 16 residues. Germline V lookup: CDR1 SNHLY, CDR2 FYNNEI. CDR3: CASSVGTGGVHNEQFF. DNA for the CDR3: TGTGCCAGCAGTGTTGGGACAGGGGGCGTCCACAATGAGCAGTTCTTC.

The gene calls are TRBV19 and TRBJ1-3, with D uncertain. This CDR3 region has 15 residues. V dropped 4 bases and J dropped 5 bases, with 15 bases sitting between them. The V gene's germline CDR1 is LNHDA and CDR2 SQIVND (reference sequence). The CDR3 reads CASSSPGGERNTIYF. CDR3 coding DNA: TGTGCCAGTAGTAGCCCTGGCGGAGAACGAAACACCATATATTTT.

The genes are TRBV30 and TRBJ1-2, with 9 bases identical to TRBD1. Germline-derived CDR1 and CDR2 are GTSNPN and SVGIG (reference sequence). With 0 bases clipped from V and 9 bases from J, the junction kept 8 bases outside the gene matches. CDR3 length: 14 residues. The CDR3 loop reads CAWSVDRGVLRYTF. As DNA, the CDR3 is TGTGCCTGGAGTGTTGACAGGGGGGTTCTTCGCTACACCTTC.

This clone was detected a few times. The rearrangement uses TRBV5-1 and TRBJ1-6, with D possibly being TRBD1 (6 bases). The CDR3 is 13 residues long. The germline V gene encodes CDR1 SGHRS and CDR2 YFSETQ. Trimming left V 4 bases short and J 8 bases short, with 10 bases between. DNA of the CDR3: TGCGCCAGCAGCCCACACAGGGATTCACCCCTCCACTTT. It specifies CASSPHRDSPLHF.

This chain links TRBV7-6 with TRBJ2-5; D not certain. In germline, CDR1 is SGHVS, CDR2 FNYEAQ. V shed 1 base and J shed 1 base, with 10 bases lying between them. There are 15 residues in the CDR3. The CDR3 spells CASSLVSSLQETQYF. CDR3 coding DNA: TGTGCCAGCAGCTTAGTCTCCAGTCTCCAAGAGACCCAGTACTTC.